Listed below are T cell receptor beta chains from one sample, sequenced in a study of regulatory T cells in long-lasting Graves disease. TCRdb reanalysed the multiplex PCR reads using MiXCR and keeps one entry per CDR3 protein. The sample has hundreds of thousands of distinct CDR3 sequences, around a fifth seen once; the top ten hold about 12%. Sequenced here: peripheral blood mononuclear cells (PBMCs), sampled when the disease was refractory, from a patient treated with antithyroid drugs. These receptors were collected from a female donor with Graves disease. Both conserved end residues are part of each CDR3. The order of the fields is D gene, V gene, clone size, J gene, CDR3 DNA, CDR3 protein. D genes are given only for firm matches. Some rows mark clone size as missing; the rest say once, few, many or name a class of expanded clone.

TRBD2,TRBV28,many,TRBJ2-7,TGTGCCAGCAGTTTCGGACTAGCGGAGCCTACCCTTAACGAGCAGTACTTC,CASSFGLAEPTLNEQYF
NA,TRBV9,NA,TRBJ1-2,TGTGCCAGCAGCGTAGACGGGACGGGATTTACTAACTATGGCTACACCTTC,CASSVDGTGFTNYGYTF
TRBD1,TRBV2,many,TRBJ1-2,TGTGCCAGCAGTGAAGGGGCAGGGGGGACCTATGGCTACACCTTC,CASSEGAGGTYGYTF
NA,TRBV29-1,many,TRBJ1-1,TGCAGTGGTAAAAAGGACGGTAACACTGAAGCTTTCTTT,CSGKKDGNTEAFF
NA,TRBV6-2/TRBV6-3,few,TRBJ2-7,TGTGCCAGCAGTTACCTTCTCGGCGAGCAGTACTTC,CASSYLLGEQYF
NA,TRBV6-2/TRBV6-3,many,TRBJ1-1,TGTGCCAGCAGTTACTCCAGTCAGGGCACTGAAGCTTTCTTT,CASSYSSQGTEAFF
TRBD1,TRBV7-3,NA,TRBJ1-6,TGTGCCAGCAGCCCAGGACAGGGATGGGGTTCACCCCTCCACTTT,CASSPGQGWGSPLHF
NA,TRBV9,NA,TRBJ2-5,TGTGCCAGCAGCGAGGAGGCCGTTCGGGAGACCCAGTACTTC,CASSEEAVRETQYF
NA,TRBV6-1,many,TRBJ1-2,TGTGCCAGCAGATCACCCAGGGGAGAGGGCTACACCTTC,CASRSPRGEGYTF
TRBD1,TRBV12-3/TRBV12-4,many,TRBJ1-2,TGTGCCAGCTCTCCCGAGGGGGACAGCGCCCCTCCTCATGGCTACACCTTC,CASSPEGDSAPPHGYTF
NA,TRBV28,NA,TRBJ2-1,TGTGCCAGCAGTTTATACAATCCAGGGTCCTACAATGAGCAGTTCTTC,CASSLYNPGSYNEQFF
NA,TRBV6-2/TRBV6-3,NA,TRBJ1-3,TGTGCCACAAGCATTGGGAGCCCTGGAAACACCATATATTTT,CATSIGSPGNTIYF
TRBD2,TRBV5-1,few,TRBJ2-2,TGCGCCAGCAGCGGAACCGGGACTAGCGGACCTGTAGCGAACACCGGAGAGCTGTTTTTT,CASSGTGTSGPVANTGELFF
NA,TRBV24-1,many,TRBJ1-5,TGTGCCACCAGTGATCCAGGGGAGAATCAGCCCCAGCATTTT,CATSDPGENQPQHF
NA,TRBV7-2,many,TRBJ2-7,TGTGCCAGCAGCTTAGTAACCCTTCGGTTGTACGAGCAGTACTTC,CASSLVTLRLYEQYF
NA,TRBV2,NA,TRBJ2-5,TGTGCCAGCAGTGCCGGGAGCCGTGAGGAGACCCAGTACTTC,CASSAGSREETQYF
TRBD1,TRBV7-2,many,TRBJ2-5,TGTGCCAGCAGCCCCTTATCAGGGGGTCTGGGAGAGGAGACCCAGTACTTC,CASSPLSGGLGEETQYF
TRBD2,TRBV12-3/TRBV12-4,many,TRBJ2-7,TGTGCCAGCAGTTTCAGGACTAGCGGCTACGAGCAGTACTTC,CASSFRTSGYEQYF
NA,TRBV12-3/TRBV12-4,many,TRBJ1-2,TGTGCCAGCGCCCCTGGGGGGAAGGATGGCTACACCTTC,CASAPGGKDGYTF
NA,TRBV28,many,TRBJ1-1,TGTGCCAGCAGCTGGGGGCTCAGGGTCGAGGCTGAAGCTTTCTTT,CASSWGLRVEAEAFF
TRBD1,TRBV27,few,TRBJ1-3,TGTGCCACCGAGCGGGAGGCCAGGGGGTTTGGAAACACCATATATTTT,CATEREARGFGNTIYF